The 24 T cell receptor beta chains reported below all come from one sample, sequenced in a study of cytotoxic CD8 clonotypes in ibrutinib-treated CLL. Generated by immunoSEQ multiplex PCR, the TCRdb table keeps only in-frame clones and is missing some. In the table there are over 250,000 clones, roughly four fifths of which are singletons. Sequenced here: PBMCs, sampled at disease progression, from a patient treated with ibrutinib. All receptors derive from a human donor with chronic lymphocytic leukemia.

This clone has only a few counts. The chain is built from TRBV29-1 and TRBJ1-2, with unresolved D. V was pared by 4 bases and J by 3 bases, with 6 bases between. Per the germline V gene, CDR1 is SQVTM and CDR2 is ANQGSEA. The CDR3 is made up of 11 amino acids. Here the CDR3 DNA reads TGCAGCGTTGCCCAGGACTATGGCTACACCTTC. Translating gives CSVAQDYGYTF.

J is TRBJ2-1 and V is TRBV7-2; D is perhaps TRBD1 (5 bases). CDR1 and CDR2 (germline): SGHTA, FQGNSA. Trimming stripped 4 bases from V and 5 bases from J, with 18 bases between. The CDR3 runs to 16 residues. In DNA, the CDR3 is TGTGCCAGCAGCTACCGGACACCCTCATTAGACAATGAGCAGTTCTTC. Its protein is CASSYRTPSLDNEQFF.

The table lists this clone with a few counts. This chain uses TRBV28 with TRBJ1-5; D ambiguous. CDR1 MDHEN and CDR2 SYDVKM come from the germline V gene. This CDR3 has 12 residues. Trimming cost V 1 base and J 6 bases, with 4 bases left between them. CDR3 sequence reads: CASSLLSQPQHF. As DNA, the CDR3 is TGTGCCAGCAGTTTATTGTCTCAGCCCCAGCATTTT.

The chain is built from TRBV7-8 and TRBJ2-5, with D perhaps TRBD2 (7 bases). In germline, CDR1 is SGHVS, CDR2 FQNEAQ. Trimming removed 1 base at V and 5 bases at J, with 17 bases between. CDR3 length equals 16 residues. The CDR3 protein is CASSLGVGRGQETQYF. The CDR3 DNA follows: TGTGCCAGCAGCTTAGGAGTTGGGCGGGGGCAGGAGACCCAGTACTTC.

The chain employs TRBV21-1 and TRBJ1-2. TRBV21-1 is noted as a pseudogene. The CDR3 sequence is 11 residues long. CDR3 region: CASTRGYGYTF. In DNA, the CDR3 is TGTGCCAGCACGCGTGGGTATGGCTACACCTTC.

The CDR3 DNA is TGTGCCAGCAGCAGAAAGGGGGGCGAAGGCTACACCTTC. Protein product: CASSRKGGEGYTF. V is TRBV21-1 and J is TRBJ1-2. TRBV21-1 is shown as a pseudogene. The CDR3 length is 13 residues.

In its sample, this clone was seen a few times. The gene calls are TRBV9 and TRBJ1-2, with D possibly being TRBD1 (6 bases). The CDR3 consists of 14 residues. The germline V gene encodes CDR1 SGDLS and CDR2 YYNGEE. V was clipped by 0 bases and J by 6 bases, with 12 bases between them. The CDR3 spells CASSVDGRGHGYTF. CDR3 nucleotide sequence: TGTGCCAGCAGCGTAGACGGCAGGGGTCATGGCTACACCTTC. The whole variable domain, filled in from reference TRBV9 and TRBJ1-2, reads DSGVTQTPKHLITATGQRVTLRCSPRSGDLSVYWYQQSLDQGLQFLIQYYNGEERAKGNILERFSAQQFPDLHSELNLSSLELGDSALYFCASSVDGRGHGYTFGSGTRLTVV.

CDR3 sequence (DNA): TGTGCCAGCAGCTTGGTGCCCGGGACATACACCGGGGAGCTGTTTTTT. Translating gives CASSLVPGTYTGELFF. The chain employs TRBV5-5 and TRBJ2-2; a weak D match, TRBD1 (6 bases). CDR3 length: 16 amino acids. Germline V gene data show CDR1 as SGHKS and CDR2 as YYEKEE (reference sequence). V lost 0 bases, J lost 3 bases, and 12 bases lay in between.

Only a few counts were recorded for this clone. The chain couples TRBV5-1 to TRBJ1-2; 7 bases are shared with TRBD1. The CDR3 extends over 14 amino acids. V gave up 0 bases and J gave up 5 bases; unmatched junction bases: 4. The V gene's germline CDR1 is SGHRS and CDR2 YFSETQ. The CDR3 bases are TGCGCCAGCAGCTTGGACTCAGGGGGATATGGCTACACCTTC. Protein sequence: CASSLDSGGYGYTF.

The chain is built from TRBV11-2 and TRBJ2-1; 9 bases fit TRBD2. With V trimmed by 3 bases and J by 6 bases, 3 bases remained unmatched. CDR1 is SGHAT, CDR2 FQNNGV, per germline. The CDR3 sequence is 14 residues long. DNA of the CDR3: TGTGCCAGCAGCTTGACTAGCGGAATCAATGAGCAGTTCTTC. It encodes CASSLTSGINEQFF. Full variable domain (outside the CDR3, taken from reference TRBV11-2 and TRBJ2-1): EAGVAQSPRYKIIEKRQSVAFWCNPISGHATLYWYQQILGQGPKLLIQFQNNGVVDDSQLPKDRFSAERLKGVDSTLKIQPAKLEDSAVYLCASSLTSGINEQFFGPGTRLTVL.

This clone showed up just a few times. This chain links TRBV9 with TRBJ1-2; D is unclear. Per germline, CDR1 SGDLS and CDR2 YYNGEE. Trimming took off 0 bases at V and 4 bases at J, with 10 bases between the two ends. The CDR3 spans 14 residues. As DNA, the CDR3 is TGTGCCAGCAGCGTAGGGGTATTCTTCTATGGCTACACCTTC. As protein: CASSVGVFFYGYTF.

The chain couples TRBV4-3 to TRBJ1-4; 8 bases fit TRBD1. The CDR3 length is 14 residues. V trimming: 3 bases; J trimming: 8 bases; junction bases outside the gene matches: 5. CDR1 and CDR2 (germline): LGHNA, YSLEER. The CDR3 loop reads CASSHFAGGEKLFF. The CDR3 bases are TGCGCCAGCAGCCACTTCGCAGGGGGCGAAAAACTGTTTTTT.

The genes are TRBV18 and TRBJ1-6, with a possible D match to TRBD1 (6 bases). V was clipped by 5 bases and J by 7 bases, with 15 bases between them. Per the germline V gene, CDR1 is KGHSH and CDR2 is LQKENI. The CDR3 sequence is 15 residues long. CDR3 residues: CASSAQQGTNSPLHF. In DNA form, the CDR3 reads TGTGCCAGCTCAGCGCAACAGGGCACAAATTCACCCCTCCACTTT.

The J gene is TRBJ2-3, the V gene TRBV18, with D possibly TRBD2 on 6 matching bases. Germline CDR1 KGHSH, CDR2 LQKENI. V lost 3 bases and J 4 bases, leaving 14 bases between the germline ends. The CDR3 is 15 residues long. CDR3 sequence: CASSPLGGGADTQYF. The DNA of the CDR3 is TGTGCCAGCTCACCGTTGGGAGGCGGCGCAGATACGCAGTATTTT.

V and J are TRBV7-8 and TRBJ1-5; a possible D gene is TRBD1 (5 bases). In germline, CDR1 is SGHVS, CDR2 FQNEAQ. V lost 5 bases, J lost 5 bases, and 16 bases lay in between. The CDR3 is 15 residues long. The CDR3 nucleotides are TGTGCCAGCAGCCTCCGACAGAACCACTATCAGCCCCAGCATTTT. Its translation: CASSLRQNHYQPQHF.

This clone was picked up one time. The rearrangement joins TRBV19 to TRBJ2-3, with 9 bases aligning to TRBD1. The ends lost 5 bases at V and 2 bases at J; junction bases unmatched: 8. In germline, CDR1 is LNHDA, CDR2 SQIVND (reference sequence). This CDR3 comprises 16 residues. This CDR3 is CASSVLGTGNTDTQYF. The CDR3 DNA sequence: TGTGCCAGTAGTGTCCTCGGGACAGGGAACACAGATACGCAGTATTTT.

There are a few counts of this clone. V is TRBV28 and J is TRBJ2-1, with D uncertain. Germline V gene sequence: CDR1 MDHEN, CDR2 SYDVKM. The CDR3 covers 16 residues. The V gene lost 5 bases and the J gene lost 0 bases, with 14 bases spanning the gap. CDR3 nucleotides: TGTGCCAGCAGTCAGAGGAGCTTCAGCTCCTACAATGAGCAGTTCTTC. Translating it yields CASSQRSFSSYNEQFF. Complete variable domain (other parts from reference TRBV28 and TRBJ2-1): DVKVTQSSRYLVKRTGEKVFLECVQDMDHENMFWYRQDPGLGLRLIYFSYDVKMKEKGDIPEGYSVSREKKERFSLILESASTNQTSMYLCASSQRSFSSYNEQFFGPGTRLTVL.

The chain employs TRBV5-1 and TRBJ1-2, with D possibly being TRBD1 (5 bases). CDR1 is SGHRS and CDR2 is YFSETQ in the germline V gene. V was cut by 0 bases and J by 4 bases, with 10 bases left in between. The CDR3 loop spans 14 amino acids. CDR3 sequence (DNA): TGCGCCAGCAGCTTGGGTGGGGCTGTCTATGGCTACACCTTC. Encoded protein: CASSLGGAVYGYTF.

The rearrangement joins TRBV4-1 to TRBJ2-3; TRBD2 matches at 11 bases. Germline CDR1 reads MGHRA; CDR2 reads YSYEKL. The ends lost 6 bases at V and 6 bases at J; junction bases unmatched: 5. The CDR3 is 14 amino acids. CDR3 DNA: TGCGCCAGCAGAGTGACTAGCGGGACGGATACGCAGTATTTT. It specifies CASRVTSGTDTQYF.

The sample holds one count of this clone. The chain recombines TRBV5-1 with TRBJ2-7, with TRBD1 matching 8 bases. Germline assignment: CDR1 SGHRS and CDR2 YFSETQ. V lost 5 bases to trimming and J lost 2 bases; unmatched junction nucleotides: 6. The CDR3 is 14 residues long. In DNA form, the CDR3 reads TGCGCCAGCAGGAGGACAGGGCCCGCCTACGAGCAGTACTTC. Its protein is CASRRTGPAYEQYF.

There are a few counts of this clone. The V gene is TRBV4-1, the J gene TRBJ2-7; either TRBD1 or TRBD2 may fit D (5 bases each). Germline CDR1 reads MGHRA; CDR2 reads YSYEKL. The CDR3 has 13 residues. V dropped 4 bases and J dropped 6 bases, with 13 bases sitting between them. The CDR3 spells CASSLGGWGEQYF. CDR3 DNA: TGCGCCAGCAGCCTTGGGGGTTGGGGCGAGCAGTACTTC.

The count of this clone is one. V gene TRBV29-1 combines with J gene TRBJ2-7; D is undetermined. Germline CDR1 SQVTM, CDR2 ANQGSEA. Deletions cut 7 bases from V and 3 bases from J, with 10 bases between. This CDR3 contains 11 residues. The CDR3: CSALLGYEQYF. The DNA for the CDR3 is TGCAGCGCGCTACTGGGCTACGAGCAGTACTTC.

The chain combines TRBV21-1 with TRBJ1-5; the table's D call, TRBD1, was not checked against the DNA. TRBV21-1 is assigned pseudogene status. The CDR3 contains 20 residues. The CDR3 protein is CASSKFSWDRVMLGNQPQHF. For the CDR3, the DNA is TGTGCCAGCAGCAAATTCTCTTGGGACAGGGTGATGTTGGGGAATCAGCCCCAGCATTTT.

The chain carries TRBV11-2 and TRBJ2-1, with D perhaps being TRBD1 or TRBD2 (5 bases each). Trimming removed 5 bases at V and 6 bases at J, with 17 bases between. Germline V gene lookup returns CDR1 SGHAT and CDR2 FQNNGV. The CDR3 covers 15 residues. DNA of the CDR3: TGTGCCAGCAGCCAGACATCCTTGAGGGGCAATGAGCAGTTCTTC. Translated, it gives CASSQTSLRGNEQFF.